This record concerns one TCR beta chain sequence. These data come from a study of shared clonotypes between healthy human individuals. Sequencing used immunoSEQ multiplex PCR; TCRdb keeps in-frame clones, though not all of them. The sample comprises approximately 2.4 million clones, around 95% of which are singletons, and more than 0.1% rests with the top ten. The CDR3 consists of 14 residues. The germline CDR1 and CDR2 sequences are MNHEY and SVGAGI. V dropped 10 bases and J dropped 6 bases, with 19 bases sitting between them. The specimen sequenced was naive CD4+ T cells sorted from blood. Subset described: CD45RA+ positively selected. The chain couples TRBV6-5 to TRBJ1-5; TRBD1 might be the D (6 bases). The source is a man aged 18 to 30 in good health. Here the CDR3 DNA reads TGTGCCACCAACCCTTACAGGGATCCTCAGCCCCAGCATTTT. Encoded protein: CATNPYRDPQPQHF.